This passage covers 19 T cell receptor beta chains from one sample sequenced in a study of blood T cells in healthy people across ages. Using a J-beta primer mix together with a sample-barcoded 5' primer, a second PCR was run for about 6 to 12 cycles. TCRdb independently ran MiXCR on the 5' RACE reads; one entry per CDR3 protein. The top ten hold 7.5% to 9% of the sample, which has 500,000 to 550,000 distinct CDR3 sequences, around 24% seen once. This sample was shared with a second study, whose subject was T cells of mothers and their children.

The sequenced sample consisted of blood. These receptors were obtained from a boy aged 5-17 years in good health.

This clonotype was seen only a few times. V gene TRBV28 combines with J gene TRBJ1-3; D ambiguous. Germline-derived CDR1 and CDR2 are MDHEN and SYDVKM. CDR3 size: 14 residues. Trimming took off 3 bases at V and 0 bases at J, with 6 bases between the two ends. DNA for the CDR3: TGTGCCAGCAGTTTGGATGGCTCTGGAAACACCATATATTTT. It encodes CASSLDGSGNTIYF.

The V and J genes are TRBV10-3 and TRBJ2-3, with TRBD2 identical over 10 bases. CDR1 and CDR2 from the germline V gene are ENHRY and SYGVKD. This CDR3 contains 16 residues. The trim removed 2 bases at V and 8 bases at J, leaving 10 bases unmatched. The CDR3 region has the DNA TGTGCCATCAGTGAGACTAGCGGGATATCTTCTGCTACGCAGTATTTT. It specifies CAISETSGISSATQYF.

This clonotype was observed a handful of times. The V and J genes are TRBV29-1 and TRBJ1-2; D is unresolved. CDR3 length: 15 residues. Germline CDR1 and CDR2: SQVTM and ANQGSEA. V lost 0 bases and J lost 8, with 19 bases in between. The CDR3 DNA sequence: TGCAGCGTTGAAGAGAAAGTCAGAGCTATAGGGGGCTACACCTTC. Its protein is CSVEEKVRAIGGYTF.

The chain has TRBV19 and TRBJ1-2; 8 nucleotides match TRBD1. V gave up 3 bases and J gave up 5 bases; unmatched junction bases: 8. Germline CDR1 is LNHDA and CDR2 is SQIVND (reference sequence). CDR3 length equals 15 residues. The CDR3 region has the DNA TGTGCCAGTAGTATCCAATGGACAGGGACGTATGGCTACACCTTC. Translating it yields CASSIQWTGTYGYTF.

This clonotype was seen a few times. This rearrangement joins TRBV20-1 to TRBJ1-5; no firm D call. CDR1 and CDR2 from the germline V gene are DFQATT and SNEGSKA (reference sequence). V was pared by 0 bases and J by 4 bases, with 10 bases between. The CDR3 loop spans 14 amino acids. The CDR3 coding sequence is TGCAGTGCTAGAGAGGAGTTCCCTAATCAGCCCCAGCATTTT. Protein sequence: CSAREEFPNQPQHF.

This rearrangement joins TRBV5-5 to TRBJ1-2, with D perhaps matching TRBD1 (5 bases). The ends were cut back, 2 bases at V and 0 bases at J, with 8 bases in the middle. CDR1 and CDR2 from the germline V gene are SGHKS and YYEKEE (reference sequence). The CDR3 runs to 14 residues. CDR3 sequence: CASSLGVANYGYTF. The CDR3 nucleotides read TGTGCCAGCAGCTTAGGGGTAGCTAACTATGGCTACACCTTC. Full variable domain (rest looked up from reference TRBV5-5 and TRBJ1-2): DAGVTQSPTHLIKTRGQQVTLRCSPISGHKSVSWYQQVLGQGPQFIFQYYEKEERGRGNFPDRFSARQFPNYSSELNVNALLLGDSALYLCASSLGVANYGYTFGSGTRLTVV.

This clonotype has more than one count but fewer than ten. Here the CDR3 DNA reads TGTGCCAGCTCACCTACGACTAGAAGCAATGAGCAGTTCTTC. Its protein product is CASSPTTRSNEQFF. The J gene is TRBJ2-1, the V gene TRBV18, with D maybe TRBD2 (6 bases). The germline gives CDR1 KGHSH, CDR2 LQKENI. V lost 3 bases to trimming and J lost 6 bases, with 12 bases between them. The CDR3 length is 14 residues.

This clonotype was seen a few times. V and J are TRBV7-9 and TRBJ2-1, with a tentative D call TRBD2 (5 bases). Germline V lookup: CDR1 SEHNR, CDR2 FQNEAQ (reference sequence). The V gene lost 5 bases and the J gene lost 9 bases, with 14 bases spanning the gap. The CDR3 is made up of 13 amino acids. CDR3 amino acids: CASSPRPEGEQFF. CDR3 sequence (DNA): TGTGCCAGCAGCCCGAGACCAGAGGGTGAGCAGTTCTTC.

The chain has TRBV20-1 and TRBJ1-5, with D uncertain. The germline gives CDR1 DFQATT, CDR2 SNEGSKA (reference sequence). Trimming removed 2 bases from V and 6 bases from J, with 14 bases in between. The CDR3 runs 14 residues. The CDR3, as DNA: TGCAGTGCTAGACCCCGAGAGGGTCTTCAGCCCCAGCATTTT. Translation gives CSARPREGLQPQHF.

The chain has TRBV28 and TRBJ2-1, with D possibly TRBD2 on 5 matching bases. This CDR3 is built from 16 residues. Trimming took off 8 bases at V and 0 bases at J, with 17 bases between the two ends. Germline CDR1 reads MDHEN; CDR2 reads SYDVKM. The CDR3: CASRSLERPSYNEQFF. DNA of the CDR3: TGTGCCAGCCGATCCCTCGAGCGGCCCTCCTACAATGAGCAGTTCTTC.

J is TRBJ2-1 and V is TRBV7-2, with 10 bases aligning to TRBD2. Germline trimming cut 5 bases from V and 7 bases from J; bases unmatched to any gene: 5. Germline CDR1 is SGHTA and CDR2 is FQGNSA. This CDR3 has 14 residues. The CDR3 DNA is TGTGCCAGCAGCAAGGAGGGACTAGCGAATGAGCAGTTCTTC. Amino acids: CASSKEGLANEQFF.

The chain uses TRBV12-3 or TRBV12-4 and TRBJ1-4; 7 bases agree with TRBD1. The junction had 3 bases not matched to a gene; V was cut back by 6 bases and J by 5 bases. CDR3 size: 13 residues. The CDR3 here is CASRTGQNEKLFF. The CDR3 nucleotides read TGTGCCAGCAGGACAGGGCAAAATGAAAAACTGTTTTTT.

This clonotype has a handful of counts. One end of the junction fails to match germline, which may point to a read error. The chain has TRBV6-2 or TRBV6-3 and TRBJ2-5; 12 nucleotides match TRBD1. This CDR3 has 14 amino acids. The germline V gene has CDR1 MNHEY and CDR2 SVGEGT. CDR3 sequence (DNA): TGTGCCAGCAGTTGCGGGACAGGGGGCTACGAGCAGTGCTTC. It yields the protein CASSCGTGGYEQCF.

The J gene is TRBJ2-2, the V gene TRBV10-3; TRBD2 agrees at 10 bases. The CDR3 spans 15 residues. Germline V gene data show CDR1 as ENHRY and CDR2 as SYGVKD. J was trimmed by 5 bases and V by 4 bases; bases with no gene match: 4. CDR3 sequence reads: CAISATSGDTGELFF. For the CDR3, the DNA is TGTGCCATCAGTGCCACTAGCGGGGATACCGGGGAGCTGTTTTTT.

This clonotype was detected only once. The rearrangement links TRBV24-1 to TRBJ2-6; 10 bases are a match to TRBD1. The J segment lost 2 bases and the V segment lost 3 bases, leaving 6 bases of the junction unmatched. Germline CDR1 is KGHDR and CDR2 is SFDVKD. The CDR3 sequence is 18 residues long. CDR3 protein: CATSDKTGGAPGANVLTF. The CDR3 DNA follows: TGTGCCACCAGTGATAAGACAGGGGGCGCCCCTGGGGCCAACGTCCTGACTTTC.

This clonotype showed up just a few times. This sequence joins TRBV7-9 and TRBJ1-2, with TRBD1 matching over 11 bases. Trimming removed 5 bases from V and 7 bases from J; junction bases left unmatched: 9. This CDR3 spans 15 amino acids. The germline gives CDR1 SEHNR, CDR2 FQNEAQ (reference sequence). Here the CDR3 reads CASSPVAGTGGGYTF. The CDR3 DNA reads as TGTGCCAGCAGCCCAGTAGCCGGGACAGGGGGTGGCTACACCTTC. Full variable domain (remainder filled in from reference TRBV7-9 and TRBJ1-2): DTGVSQNPRHKITKRGQNVTFRCDPISEHNRLYWYRQTLGQGPEFLTYFQNEAQLEKSRLLSDRFSAERPKGSFSTLEIQRTEQGDSAMYLCASSPVAGTGGGYTFGSGTRLTVV.

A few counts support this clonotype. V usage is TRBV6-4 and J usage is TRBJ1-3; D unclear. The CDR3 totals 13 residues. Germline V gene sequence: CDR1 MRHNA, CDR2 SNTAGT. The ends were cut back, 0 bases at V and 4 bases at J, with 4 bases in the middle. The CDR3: CASSDSPGNTIYF. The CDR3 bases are TGTGCCAGCAGTGACTCCCCGGGAAACACCATATATTTT.

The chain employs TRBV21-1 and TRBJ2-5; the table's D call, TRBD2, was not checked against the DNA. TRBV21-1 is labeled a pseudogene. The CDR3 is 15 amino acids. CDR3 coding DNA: TGTGTCAGCAGCACCCTAGCTACGTACCAAGAGACCCAGTACTTC. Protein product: CVSSTLATYQETQYF.

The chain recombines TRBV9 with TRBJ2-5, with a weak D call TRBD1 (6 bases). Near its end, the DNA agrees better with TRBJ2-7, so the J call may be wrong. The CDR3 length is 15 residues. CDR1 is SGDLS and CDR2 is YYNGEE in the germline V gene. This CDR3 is CASSEGDVRTYEQYF. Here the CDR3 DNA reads TGTGCCAGCAGCGAGGGGGACGTCAGGACCTACGAGCAGTACTTC.